Presented here are 6 T cell receptor beta chains from one specimen sequenced in a study of shared T cell receptors in the human thymus (dated by TCRdb to the early 2020s). Receptors were amplified or captured by the immunoSEQ multiplex PCR assay. The table was pulled from immuneACCESS by TCRdb, which kept in-frame rearrangements only. Such tables lose some clones; where checked, under half of the loss comes from unresolved V genes, and the rest has no known cause. A total of 600,000 to 900,000 clones appear in this sample, 75% to 90% of them only once. Clones ranked in the top ten supply 0.0095% to 0.013% of the sample. The same sample was also studied in work on human thymus T cells.

The sequenced sample consisted of thymocytes. The source of these receptors is a girl under three years old with a congenital heart defect. Donor details come from another sample of the same person, matched by shared clones.

The chain employs TRBV15 and TRBJ2-7; possible D gene TRBD2, 6 bases. Germline lookup yields CDR1 LNHNV and CDR2 YYDKDF (reference sequence). Trimming left V 5 bases short and J 7 bases short, with 24 bases between. The CDR3 loop spans 16 amino acids. The CDR3, as DNA: TGTGCCACCAGCTTACTTACCGGACCGGGGGAAGGAGAGCAGTACTTC. Amino acid sequence: CATSLLTGPGEGEQYF.

This chain connects TRBV9 to TRBJ2-3, with 12 bases that match TRBD2. V was pared by 4 bases and J by 1 base, with 4 bases of the junction left unmatched. CDR1 and CDR2 from the germline V gene are SGDLS and YYNGEE. The CDR3 has 16 amino acids. The CDR3 sequence: CASSPGTSGRTDTQYF. DNA for the CDR3: TGTGCCAGCAGCCCCGGGACTAGCGGGCGCACAGATACGCAGTATTTT.

The CDR3: CATSRDLSRETGQYF. CDR3 sequence (DNA): TGTGCCACCAGCAGAGATCTTTCCAGGGAAACGGGTCAGTACTTC. The chain carries TRBV15 and TRBJ2-4, with D maybe TRBD1 (5 bases). The CDR3 has 15 amino acids. Germline CDR1 reads LNHNV; CDR2 reads YYDKDF (reference sequence). The germline V and J ends were trimmed by 0 bases and 12 bases, with 18 bases remaining between them.

The chain combines TRBV7-9 with TRBJ1-3; 9 bases match TRBD1. From germline, CDR1 is SEHNR and CDR2 FQNEAQ (reference sequence). Trimming cost V 3 bases and J 0 bases; bases outside gene matches: 9. The CDR3 contains 18 residues. The chain's CDR3 is CASSLLTGGFISGNTIYF. The CDR3, as DNA: TGTGCCAGCAGCTTGCTAACAGGGGGCTTTATCTCTGGAAACACCATATATTTT.

V and J are TRBV19 and TRBJ1-1; 10 bases map to TRBD1. The CDR3 spans 19 residues. V was clipped by 3 bases and J by 1 base; unmatched bases: 14. Germline V gives CDR1 LNHDA, CDR2 SQIVND (reference sequence). The CDR3: CASSMGTPGQGYGNTEAFF. Written as DNA, the CDR3 is TGTGCCAGTAGTATGGGCACTCCGGGACAGGGGTACGGGAACACTGAAGCTTTCTTT.

This chain uses TRBV7-9 with TRBJ2-5; D remains unclear. Trimming cost V 7 bases and J 1 base, with 13 bases left between them. The CDR3 length is 14 residues. CDR1 SEHNR and CDR2 FQNEAQ come from the germline V gene (reference sequence). CDR3: CASTARQAQETQYF. CDR3 nucleotide sequence: TGTGCCAGCACCGCCCGGCAGGCCCAAGAGACCCAGTACTTC.